The clone carrying this TCR beta chain was found a few times. Its cognate antigen is unknown. TCRdb's table, derived via immunoSEQ multiplex PCR, lists solely in-frame clones and lacks some. The data contain fewer than 35,000 clones, approximately 91% of them singletons. The data originate from a study of regulatory and conventional T cells in RAG deficiency. Study-level findings and limits: RAG-deficient patients showed markedly lower Shannon entropy and higher Simpson indices than control T-cell subsets. In Omenn syndrome, sorted "Tregs" may be peripherally activated cells.

The germline gives CDR1 LNHDA, CDR2 SQIVND (reference sequence). This CDR3 has 14 amino acids. Unmatched junction bases numbered 3, after V lost 5 bases and J lost 2 bases. These sequences were also reported in another study, on regulatory T cells. That source adds: Primers: 52 TRBV forward and 13 TRBJ reverse. Patient repertoires had restricted TRB V-J pairs and skewed V and J usage, most in Tregs.

This sequence originates from a human donor in good health. The sequenced sample consisted of CD8+ T cells sorted from blood. The chain links TRBV19 to TRBJ1-5; TRBD1 matches 7 bases. The CDR3, as DNA: TGTGCCAGTAGTCCGGGACAGCGCAATCAGCCCCAGCATTTT. Protein: CASSPGQRNQPQHF.